The source of this TCR beta chain is a study of T cells after yellow fever vaccination. One entry per CDR3 protein results from TCRdb running MiXCR on the 5' RACE reads. The table shows about 50,000 distinct CDR3 sequences, with roughly 7.5% occurring only once. Looked up from germline, CDR1 is WSHSY and CDR2 is SAAADI. There are 16 residues in the CDR3. Trimming cost V 8 bases and J 1 base, with 20 bases left between them. This clonotype was detected ten times or more. The chain links TRBV10-2 to TRBJ1-1; a possible D gene is TRBD1 (6 bases). Sample: CD8+ T cells sorted from PBMCs, taken roughly 15 days after the first yellow fever vaccination. The sequence derives from a man aged 18 to 29 who received the YFV17D yellow fever vaccine. The CDR3 protein is CASAPRDTLRNTEAFF. The CDR3 coding sequence is TGCGCCAGCGCCCCCCGGGACACCCTAAGGAACACTGAAGCTTTCTTT.